This T cell receptor (beta chain) appears in the sequencing data of a study of T-cell memory formation after mild COVID-19 (dated by TCRdb to about 2021). Regarding the complete study: Most TCR sequence clusters were specific to one of the two donors. In two donors, T-cell clones that expanded and contracted after mild COVID-19 were tracked by sequencing TCRalpha and TCRbeta repertoires over time. Two young, previously healthy adult volunteers, one female and one male, were included in the cohort.

The investigation overall reported the following: The second-wave clones that peaked on day 37 were not confirmed to be SARS-CoV-2 specific. Contracting CD4+ clones were located mainly in the CM and EM memory subsets, whereas CD8+ clones were found to be enriched in EMRA. The study included only a couple of mild cases, and larger cohorts that include severe cases with pre-infection samples were judged to be necessary. Some responding clones were found in pre-infection memory, which suggests that pre-existing cross-reactive memory T cells took part in the SARS-CoV-2 response. Clones that contracted from day 15 to 85 showed balanced CD4/CD8 phenotypes, whereas a second wave of clones that expanded from day 15 to 37 leaned towards CD4+.

As to this clonotype: What this receptor recognizes is not known. The sample holds no much larger clone one base away, and base qualities are not on file.

Ficoll-Paque density gradient centrifugation was used to isolate PBMCs. The data were produced on an Illumina NovaSeq 6000. TCRalpha and TCRbeta cDNA libraries were constructed by 5'RACE with constant-segment primers, with sample barcodes and unique molecular identifiers being introduced. RNA was extracted from every sample with Trizol reagent. Libraries were amplified in two PCR steps, with a second sample barcode and Illumina TruSeq adapters added in the second step. Libraries were sequenced on an Illumina NovaSeq with 2 x 150 bp paired-end reads. On the study's bioinformatics: With migec v1.2.7, reads were demultiplexed and then collapsed into UMI-guided consensus sequences. Using mixcr v2.1.11, UMI consensuses were aligned to TRA and TRB V and J templates and then assembled into clonotypes. Clonotypes were classified as expanded or contracted when called significant by both edgeR and NoisET, with noise models trained on biological replicates. For edgeR calls, the cutoffs were a false discovery rate-adjusted p below 0.01 and a log2 fold-change threshold of 1. As an exploratory analysis of dynamics, max-normalized trajectories of the 1000 most abundant clonotypes were examined with PCA combined with hierarchical clustering. Separately sequenced CD4+ and CD8+ repertoires were used to assign a CD4 or CD8 phenotype to each responding clone. The raw public data were reprocessed by TCRdb itself: fastp quality trimming at Q25, MiXCR clonotype calling, in-frame beta chains only. Rows are combined by CDR3 protein, so each entry shows the most common genes and DNA. V and J calls and clone size were set by TCRdb, not the authors. Across this sample there are about 390,000 distinct CDR3 sequences, with more than 15% seen only once. The top ten clones comprise roughly 21% of the sample.

The TCR sequence derives from a man aged 18 to 30 who had mild COVID-19 (a few samples of this study predate the infection). The sample titles of this study are shuffled in the database, so cell type and time point are left out; the donor was told from shared clones. Sequencing input: PBMCs or a T cell subset sorted from them (not recorded which).

The DNA sequence is as follows: TGTGCCAGCAGCCACCTTACACCAGCGGGGGCGGAGACCCAGTACTTC. The encoded protein is CASSHLTPAGAETQYF. Recombination joined TRBV21-1 with TRBJ2-5; the table's D call of TRBD1 was not tested on the DNA. TRBV21-1 is termed a pseudogene. The cysteine opens and the phenylalanine closes a CDR3 of 16 amino acids. The CDR3 DNA has 48 bases and is translated from base 1.